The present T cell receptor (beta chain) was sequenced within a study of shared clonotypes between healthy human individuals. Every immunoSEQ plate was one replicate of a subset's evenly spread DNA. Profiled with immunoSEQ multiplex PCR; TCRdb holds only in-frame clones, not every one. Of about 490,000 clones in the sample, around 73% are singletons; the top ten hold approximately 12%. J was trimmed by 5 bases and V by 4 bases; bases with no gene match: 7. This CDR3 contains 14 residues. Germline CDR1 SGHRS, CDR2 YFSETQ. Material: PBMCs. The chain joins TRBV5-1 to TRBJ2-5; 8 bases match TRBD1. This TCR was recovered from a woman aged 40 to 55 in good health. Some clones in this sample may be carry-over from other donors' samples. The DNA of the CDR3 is TGCGCCAGCAGCCCCTGGACAGGGCGGGAGACCCAGTACTTC. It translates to CASSPWTGRETQYF.